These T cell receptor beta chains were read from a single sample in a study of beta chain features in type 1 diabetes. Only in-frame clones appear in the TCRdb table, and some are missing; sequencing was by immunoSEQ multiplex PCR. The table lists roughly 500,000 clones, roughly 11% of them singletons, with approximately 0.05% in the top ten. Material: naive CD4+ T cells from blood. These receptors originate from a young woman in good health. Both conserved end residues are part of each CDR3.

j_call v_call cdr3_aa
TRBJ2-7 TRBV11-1 CASSLNQAGVLSEQYF
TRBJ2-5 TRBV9 CASSVGLAGGPQETQYF
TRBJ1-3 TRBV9 CASSVGPSAGNTIYF
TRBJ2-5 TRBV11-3 CASSGEETQYF
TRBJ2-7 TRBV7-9 CASSLDGVVPYEQYF
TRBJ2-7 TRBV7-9 CASSLASGYYEQYF
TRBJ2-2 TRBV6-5 CASSWLPNTGELFF
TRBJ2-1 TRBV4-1 CASSQDRTVNNEQFF
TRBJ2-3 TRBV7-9 CASRSGRIEQDTQYF
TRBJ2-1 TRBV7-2 CASTSTLEQFF
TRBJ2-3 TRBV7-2 CASSLGTAWSGDTQYF
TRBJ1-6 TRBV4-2 CASSQGSSGNNSPLHF
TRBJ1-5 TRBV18 CASSPGQPLFNQPQHF
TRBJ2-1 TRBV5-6 CASSLVLDSPFF
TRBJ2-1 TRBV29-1 CSVYGPSTSEQFF
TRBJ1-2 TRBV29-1 CSVAMDLYGYTF
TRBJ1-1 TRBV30 CAWTLQGAEAFF
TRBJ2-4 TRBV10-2 CASRGEADYQYF
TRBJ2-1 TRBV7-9 CASSLVVHNEQFF
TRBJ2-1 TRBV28 CASSLLDNEQFF
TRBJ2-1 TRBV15 CATGKMMTSGPHNEQFF
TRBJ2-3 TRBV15 CATSRDISVTQYF
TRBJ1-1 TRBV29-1 CSVVTGLMNTEAFF
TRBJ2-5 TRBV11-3 CASSSGETQYF
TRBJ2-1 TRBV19 CASSIVTARHYNEQFF
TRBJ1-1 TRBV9 CASSVGGPNTEAFF
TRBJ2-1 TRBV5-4 CASSLSDREQFF
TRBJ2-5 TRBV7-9 CASGETQYF
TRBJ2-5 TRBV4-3 CASSQEGRFQETQYF
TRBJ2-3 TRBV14 CASSQISQWGHTQYF
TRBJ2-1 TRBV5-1 CASSLEFLQGGYNEQFF